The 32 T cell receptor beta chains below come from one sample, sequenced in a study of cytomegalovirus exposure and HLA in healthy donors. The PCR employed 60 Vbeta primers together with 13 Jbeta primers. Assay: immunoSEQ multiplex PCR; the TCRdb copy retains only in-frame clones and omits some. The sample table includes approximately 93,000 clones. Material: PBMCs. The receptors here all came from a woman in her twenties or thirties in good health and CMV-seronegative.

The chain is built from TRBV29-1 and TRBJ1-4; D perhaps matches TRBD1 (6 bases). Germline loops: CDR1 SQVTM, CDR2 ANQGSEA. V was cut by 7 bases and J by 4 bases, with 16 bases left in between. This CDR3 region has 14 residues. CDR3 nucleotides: TGCAGCGCTACGAACACAGGGCGTAATGAAAAACTGTTTTTT. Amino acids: CSATNTGRNEKLFF.

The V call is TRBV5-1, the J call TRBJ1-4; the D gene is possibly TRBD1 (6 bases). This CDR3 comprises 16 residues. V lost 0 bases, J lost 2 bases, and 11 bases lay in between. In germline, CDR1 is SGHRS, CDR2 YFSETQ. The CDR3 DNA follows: TGCGCCAGCAGCTTGGGCGCAGGGGCGACTAATGAAAAACTGTTTTTT. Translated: CASSLGAGATNEKLFF.

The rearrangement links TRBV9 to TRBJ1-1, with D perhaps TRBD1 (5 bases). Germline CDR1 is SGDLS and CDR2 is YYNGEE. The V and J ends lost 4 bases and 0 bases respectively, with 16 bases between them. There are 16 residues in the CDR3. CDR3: CASSRGQQEMNTEAFF. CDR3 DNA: TGTGCCAGCAGCAGGGGCCAACAGGAGATGAACACTGAAGCTTTCTTT.

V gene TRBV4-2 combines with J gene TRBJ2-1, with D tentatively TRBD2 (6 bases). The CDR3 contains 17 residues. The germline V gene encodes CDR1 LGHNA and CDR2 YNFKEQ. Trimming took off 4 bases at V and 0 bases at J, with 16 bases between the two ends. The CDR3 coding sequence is TGTGCCAGCAGCCGCCTATCCGGGGGTAGCTCCTACAATGAGCAGTTCTTC. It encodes CASSRLSGGSSYNEQFF.

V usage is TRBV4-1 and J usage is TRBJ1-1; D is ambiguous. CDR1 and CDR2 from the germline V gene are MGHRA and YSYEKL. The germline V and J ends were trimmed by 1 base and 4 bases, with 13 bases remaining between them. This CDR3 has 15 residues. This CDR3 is CASSQGPGKSTEAFF. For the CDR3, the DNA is TGCGCCAGCAGCCAAGGCCCCGGGAAATCCACTGAAGCTTTCTTT.

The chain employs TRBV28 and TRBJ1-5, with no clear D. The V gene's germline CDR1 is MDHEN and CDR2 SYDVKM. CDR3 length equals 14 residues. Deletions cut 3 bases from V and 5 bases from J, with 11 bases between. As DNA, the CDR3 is TGTGCCAGCAGTTTGGTGGAGGCCGATCAGCCCCAGCATTTT. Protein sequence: CASSLVEADQPQHF.

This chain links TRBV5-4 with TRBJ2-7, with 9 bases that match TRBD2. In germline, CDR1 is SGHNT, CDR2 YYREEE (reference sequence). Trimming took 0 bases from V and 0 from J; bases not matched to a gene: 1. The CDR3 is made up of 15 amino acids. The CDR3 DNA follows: TGTGCCAGCAGCTTGGGTAGCGGGGGCTCCTACGAGCAGTACTTC. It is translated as CASSLGSGGSYEQYF.

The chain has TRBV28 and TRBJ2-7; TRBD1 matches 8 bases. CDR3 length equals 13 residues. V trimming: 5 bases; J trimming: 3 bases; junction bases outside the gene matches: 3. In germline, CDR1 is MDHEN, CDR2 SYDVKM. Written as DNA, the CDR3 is TGTGCCAGCAGTAGGGACAGGCTCTACGAGCAGTACTTC. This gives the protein CASSRDRLYEQYF.

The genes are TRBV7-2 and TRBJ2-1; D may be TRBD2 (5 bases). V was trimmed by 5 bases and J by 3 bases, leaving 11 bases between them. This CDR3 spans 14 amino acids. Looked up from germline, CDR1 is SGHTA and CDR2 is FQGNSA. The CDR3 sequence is CASSPPGNYNEQFF. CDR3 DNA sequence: TGTGCCAGCAGCCCCCCGGGGAACTACAATGAGCAGTTCTTC.

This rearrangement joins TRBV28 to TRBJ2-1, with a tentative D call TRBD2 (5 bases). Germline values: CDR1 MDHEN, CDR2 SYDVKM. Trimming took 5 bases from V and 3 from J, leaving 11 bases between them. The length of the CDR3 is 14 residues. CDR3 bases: TGTGCCAGCAGTCCTACTAGTCACTACAATGAGCAGTTCTTC. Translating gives CASSPTSHYNEQFF.

The CDR3 DNA reads TGTGCCAGCTCCCCCCAAGGGGACTCCTACGAGCAGTACTTC. Its translation is CASSPQGDSYEQYF. The chain recombines TRBV18 with TRBJ2-5; the D gene is possibly TRBD1 (5 bases). Gene TRBJ2-7 matches the end of the DNA better, so the J call may be wrong. The CDR3 spans 14 residues. The germline CDR1 and CDR2 sequences are KGHSH and LQKENI.

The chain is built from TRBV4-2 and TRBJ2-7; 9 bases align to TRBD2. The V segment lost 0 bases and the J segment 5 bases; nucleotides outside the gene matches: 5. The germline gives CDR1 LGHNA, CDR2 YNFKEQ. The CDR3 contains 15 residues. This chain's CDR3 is CASSQDRLAGHEQYF. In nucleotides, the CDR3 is TGTGCCAGCAGCCAAGATCGTCTAGCGGGACACGAGCAGTACTTC.

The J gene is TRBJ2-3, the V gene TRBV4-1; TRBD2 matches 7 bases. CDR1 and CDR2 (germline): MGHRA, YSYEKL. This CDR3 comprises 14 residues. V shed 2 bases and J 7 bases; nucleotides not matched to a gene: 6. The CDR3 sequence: CASSQSLSGHTQYF. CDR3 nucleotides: TGCGCCAGCAGCCAATCCCTTAGCGGGCATACGCAGTATTTT.

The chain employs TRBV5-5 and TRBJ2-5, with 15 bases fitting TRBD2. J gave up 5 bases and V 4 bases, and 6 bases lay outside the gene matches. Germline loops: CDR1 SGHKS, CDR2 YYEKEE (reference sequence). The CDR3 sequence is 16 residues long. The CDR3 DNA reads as TGTGCCAGCAGCCTTGGACTAGCGGGAGGGCTTGAGACCCAGTACTTC. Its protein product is CASSLGLAGGLETQYF.

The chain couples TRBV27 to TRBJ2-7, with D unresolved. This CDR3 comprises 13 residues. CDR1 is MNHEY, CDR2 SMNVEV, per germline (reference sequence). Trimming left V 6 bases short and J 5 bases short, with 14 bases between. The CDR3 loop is CASSPLRSHEQYF. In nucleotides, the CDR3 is TGTGCCAGCAGCCCCCTTCGGAGCCACGAGCAGTACTTC.

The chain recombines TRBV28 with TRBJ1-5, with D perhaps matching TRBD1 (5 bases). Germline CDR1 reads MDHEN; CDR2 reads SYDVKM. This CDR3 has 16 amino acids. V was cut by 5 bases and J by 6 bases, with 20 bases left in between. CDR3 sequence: CASSPQGWGNSQPQHF. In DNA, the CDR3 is TGTGCCAGCAGTCCCCAGGGATGGGGAAATAGTCAGCCCCAGCATTTT. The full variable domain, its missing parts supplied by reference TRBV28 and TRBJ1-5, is DVKVTQSSRYLVKRTGEKVFLECVQDMDHENMFWYRQDPGLGLRLIYFSYDVKMKEKGDIPEGYSVSREKKERFSLILESASTNQTSMYLCASSPQGWGNSQPQHFGDGTRLSIL.

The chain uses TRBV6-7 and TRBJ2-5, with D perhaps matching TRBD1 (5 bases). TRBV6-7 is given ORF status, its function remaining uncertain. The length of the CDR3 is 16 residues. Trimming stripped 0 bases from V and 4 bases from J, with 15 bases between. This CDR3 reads CASSYSSRDEIETQYF. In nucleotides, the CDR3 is TGTGCCAGCAGTTACTCGAGCAGGGATGAGATAGAGACCCAGTACTTC.

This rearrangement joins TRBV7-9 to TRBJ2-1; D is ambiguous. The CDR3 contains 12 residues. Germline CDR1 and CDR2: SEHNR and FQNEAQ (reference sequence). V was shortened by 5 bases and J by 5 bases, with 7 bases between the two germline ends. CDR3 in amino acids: CASSLLDNEQFF. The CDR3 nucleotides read TGTGCCAGCAGCCTCCTAGACAATGAGCAGTTCTTC.

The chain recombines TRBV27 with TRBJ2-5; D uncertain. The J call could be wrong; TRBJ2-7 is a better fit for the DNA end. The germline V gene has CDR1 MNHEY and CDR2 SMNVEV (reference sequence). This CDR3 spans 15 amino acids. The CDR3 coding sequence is TGTGCCAGCAGTTTAACCAGGAAACCCTCCTACGAGCAGTACTTC. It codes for CASSLTRKPSYEQYF.

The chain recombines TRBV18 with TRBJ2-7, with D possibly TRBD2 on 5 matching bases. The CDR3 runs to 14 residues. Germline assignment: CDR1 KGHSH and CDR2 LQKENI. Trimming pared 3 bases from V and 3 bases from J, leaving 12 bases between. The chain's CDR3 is CASSPTTKDYEQYF. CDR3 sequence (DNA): TGTGCCAGCTCACCGACGACTAAAGACTACGAGCAGTACTTC. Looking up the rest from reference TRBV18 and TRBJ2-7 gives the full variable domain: NAGVMQNPRHLVRRRGQEARLRCSPMKGHSHVYWYRQLPEEGLKFMVYLQKENIIDESGMPKERFSAEFPKEGPSILRIQQVVRGDSAAYFCASSPTTKDYEQYFGPGTRLTVT.

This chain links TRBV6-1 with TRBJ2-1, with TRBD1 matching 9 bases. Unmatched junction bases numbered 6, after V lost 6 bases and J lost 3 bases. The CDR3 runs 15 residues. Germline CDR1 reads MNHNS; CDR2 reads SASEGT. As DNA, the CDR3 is TGTGCCAGCAGCCAACAGGGGGCCGACTACAATGAGCAGTTCTTC. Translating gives CASSQQGADYNEQFF.

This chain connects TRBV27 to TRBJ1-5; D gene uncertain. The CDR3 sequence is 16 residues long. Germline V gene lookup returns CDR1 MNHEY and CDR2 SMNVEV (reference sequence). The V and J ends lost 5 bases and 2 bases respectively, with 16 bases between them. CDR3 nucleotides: TGTGCCAGCAGTCTCCCCTTAGCGAGGGGCAATCAGCCCCAGCATTTT. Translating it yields CASSLPLARGNQPQHF.

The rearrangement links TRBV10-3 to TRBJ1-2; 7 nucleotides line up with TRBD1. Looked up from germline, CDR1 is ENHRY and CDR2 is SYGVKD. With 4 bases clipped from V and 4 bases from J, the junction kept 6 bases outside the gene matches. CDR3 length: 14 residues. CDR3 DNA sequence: TGTGCCATCAGTGGGACAGGTGAGGCCTATGGCTACACCTTC. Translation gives CAISGTGEAYGYTF.

The CDR3 is CASSPPGQAGGNTIYF. The CDR3, as DNA: TGTGCCAGCTCACCCCCGGGACAGGCCGGTGGAAACACCATATATTTT. This rearrangement joins TRBV18 to TRBJ1-3; 8 positions match TRBD1. CDR1 is KGHSH and CDR2 is LQKENI in the germline V gene. There are 16 residues in the CDR3. V was clipped by 3 bases and J by 3 bases; unmatched bases: 7.

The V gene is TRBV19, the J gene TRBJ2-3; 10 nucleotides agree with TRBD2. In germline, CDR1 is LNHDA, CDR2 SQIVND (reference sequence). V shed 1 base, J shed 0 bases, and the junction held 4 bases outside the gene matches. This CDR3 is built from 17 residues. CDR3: CASSIGRGLASTDTQYF. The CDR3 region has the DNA TGTGCCAGTAGTATAGGTAGGGGACTAGCGAGCACAGATACGCAGTATTTT.

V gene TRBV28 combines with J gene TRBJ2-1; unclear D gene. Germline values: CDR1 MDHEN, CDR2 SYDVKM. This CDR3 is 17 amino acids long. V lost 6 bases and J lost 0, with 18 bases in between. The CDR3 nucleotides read TGTGCCAGCAGAGACACGATCCCCTATACCTCCTACAATGAGCAGTTCTTC. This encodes CASRDTIPYTSYNEQFF.

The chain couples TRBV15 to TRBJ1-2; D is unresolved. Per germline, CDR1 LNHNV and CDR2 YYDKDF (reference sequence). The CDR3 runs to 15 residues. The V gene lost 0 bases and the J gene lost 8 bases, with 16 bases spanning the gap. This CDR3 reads CATSREFGLSGGYTF. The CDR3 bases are TGTGCCACCAGCAGAGAATTCGGGTTGTCCGGGGGCTACACCTTC.

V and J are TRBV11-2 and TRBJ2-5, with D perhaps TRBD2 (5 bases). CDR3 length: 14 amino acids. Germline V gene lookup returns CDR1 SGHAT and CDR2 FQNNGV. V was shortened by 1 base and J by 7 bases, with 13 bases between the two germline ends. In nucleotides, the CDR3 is TGTGCCAGCAGCTTAGTGCGTCCCGGAGGGACCCAGTACTTC. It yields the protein CASSLVRPGGTQYF.

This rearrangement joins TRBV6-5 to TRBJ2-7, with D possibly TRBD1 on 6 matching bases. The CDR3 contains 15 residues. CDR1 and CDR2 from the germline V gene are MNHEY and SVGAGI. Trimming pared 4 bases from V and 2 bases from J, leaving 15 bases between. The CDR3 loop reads CASSWVDRSPYEQYF. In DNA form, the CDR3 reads TGTGCCAGCAGTTGGGTTGACAGGAGCCCCTACGAGCAGTACTTC.

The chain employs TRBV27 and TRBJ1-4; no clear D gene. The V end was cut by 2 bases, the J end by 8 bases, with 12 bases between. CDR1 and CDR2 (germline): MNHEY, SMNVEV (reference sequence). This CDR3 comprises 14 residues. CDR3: CASSLLGLGEKLFF. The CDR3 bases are TGTGCCAGCAGTTTACTAGGTTTAGGAGAAAAACTGTTTTTT.

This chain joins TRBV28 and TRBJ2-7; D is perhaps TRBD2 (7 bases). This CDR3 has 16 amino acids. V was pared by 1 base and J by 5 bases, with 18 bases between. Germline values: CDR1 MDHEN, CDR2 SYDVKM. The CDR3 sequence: CASSLFTLRGGNEQYF. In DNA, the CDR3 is TGTGCCAGCAGTTTATTTACCCTAAGGGGGGGGAACGAGCAGTACTTC.

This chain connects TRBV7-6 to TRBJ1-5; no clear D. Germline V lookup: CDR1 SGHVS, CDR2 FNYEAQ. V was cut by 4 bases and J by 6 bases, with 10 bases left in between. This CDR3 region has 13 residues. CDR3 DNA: TGTGCCAGCAGCTCCCGTGAGGGTCAGCCCCAGCATTTT. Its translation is CASSSREGQPQHF. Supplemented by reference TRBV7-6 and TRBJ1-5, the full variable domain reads GAGVSQSPRYKVTKRGQDVALRCDPISGHVSLYWYRQALGQGPEFLTYFNYEAQQDKSGLPNDRFSAERPEGSISTLTIQRTEQRDSAMYRCASSSREGQPQHFGDGTRLSIL.